The sequence of this T cell receptor (beta chain) was determined in a study of OX40 agonist ivuxolimab in advanced cancers. Across the whole study: From about 23 to 85 years was the age range, with a mean of approximately 63 years, and 65% to 90% were male. Three individuals attained partial responses, comprising one hepatocellular carcinoma case and two cutaneous melanoma cases.

Comment on this clone: Its antigen remains unidentified.

General study points: It was also the case that some nonresponders had low normalized T-cell clonal expansion. Among expanded peripheral T cells, antigen specificity went undetermined.

Sequencing was performed with immunoSEQ multiplex PCR; in TCRdb, only in-frame clones are kept and a portion is missing. This sample yields about 86,000 clones, of which around nine tenths are seen a single time; approximately 1.3% belongs to the top ten. V was shortened by 2 bases and J by 5 bases, with 13 bases between the two germline ends. CDR3 length: 15 amino acids. Germline V gene sequence: CDR1 WNHNN, CDR2 SYGVQD (reference sequence). The chain has TRBV10-1 and TRBJ2-1, with D possibly TRBD2 on 6 matching bases. The clonotype comes from an adult with an advanced solid tumor such as melanoma, head and neck, liver or kidney cancer. This sample comprised CD4+ or CD8+ T cells sorted from blood, obtained in a trial of the OX40 agonist ivuxolimab. CDR3 sequence (DNA): TGCGCCAGCAGTGAGCCCGGTAGCGGTGACAATGAGCAGTTCTTC. As protein: CASSEPGSGDNEQFF.